This paragraph covers one TCR beta chain sequence. What it recognizes is unknown. The CDR3 length is 19 residues. The germline gives CDR1 LNHDA, CDR2 SQIVND (reference sequence). V lost 3 bases to trimming and J lost 9 bases; unmatched junction nucleotides: 20. The data were taken from a study of vaccination effects on CD4 cells after COVID-19. Whole-study context: As their vaccination, participants received two doses of either BNT162b2 or mRNA-1273.

Study-wide findings and caveats: No early post-infection timepoints were available in the study, which also included few convalescent patients.

Clones were sequenced by immunoSEQ multiplex PCR, and TCRdb holds only the in-frame ones, with some missing. The sample lists about 45,000 clones, 65% to 70% occurring once. Antigen-specific CD4+ T cells were first expanded with viral peptide pools by the ViraFEST assay and only then sequenced. Culture lasted about nine days before CD4+ T cell isolation. By PCR, the person was confirmed to have had SARS-CoV-2 infection between March and December 2020. This sequence originates from a human donor who had a prior SARS-CoV-2 infection. Sequences were derived from CD4+ T cells from PBMCs cultured with a peptide pool, sampled before COVID-19 vaccination. This rearrangement joins TRBV19 to TRBJ2-1; 10 positions match TRBD2. CDR3 DNA: TGTGCCAGTAGTATCGGGCCAAATCGGGCTAGCGGGAGCCCCCCTGAGCAGTTCTTC. Translating gives CASSIGPNRASGSPPEQFF.